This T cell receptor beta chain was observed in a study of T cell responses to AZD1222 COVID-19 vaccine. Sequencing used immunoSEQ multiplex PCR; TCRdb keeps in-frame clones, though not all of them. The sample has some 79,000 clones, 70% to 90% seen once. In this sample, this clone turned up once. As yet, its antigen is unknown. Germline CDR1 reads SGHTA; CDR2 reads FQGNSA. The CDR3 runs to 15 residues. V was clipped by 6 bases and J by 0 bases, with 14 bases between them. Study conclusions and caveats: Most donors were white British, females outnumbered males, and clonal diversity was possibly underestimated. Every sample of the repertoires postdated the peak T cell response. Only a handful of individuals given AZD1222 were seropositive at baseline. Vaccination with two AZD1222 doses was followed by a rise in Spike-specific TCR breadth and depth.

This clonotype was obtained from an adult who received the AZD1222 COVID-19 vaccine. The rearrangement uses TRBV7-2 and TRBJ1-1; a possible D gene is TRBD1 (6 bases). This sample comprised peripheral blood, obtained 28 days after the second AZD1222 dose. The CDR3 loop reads CASSPQTGMNTEAFF. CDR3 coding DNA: TGTGCCAGCAGTCCACAGACAGGCATGAACACTGAAGCTTTCTTT. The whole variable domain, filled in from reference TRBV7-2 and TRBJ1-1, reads GAGVSQSPSNKVTEKGKDVELRCDPISGHTALYWYRQSLGQGLEFLIYFQGNSAPDKSGLPSDRFSAERTGGSVSTLTIQRTQQEDSAVYLCASSPQTGMNTEAFFGQGTRLTVV.